This T cell receptor (beta chain) was observed in a study of Ad26.COV2.S vaccination and SARS-CoV-2 variants. Study background: Donor was assigned to the Ad26.COV2.S arm of trial COV1001.

The assay was immunoSEQ multiplex PCR, and TCRdb's table has in-frame clones only and misses some. Among 440,000 or so clones listed, 80% to 95% were seen once. The ends lost 4 bases at V and 3 bases at J; junction bases unmatched: 4. Germline assignment: CDR1 SGHDT and CDR2 YYEEEE. The CDR3 is made up of 14 amino acids. Treatment described: about 20 received Ad26.COV2.S at low or high dose, single or two shots; several received placebo; per-sample allocation not given. Following the first vaccine or placebo injection, samples were taken on day 63. The chain couples TRBV5-6 to TRBJ2-7, with TRBD2 identical over 10 bases. Sequencing used peripheral blood, obtained in a trial of Ad26.COV2.S vaccine versus placebo. The receptor was derived from a person between 18 and 59 years old who received the Ad26.COV2.S COVID-19 vaccine or a placebo. The CDR3 DNA reads TGTGCCAGCAGCCCCGGGACTAGCGACTACGAGCAGTACTTC. Translation: CASSPGTSDYEQYF.